A single sample gave rise to the 22 T cell receptor beta chains below, sequenced in a study of blood T cell repertoires in COVID-19 (dated by TCRdb to about 2020). Receptors were amplified or captured by the immunoSEQ multiplex PCR assay. TCRdb stores this immuneACCESS table with in-frame sequences only. Part of the clones is absent; in the studies checked, under half of the shortfall reflects unresolved V genes, and no reason is known for the rest. The sample table holds some 190,000 clones, of which 80% were seen once. In total, the top ten clones hold 4.3% of the sample. The material sequenced was PBMCs or T cells enriched from blood (not recorded which). The receptors were gathered from a man aged 25 to 45 with acute COVID-19.

There are a few counts of this clone. The rearrangement uses TRBV2 and TRBJ2-1, with D perhaps TRBD1 (6 bases). CDR1 is SNHLY, CDR2 FYNNEI, per germline. V was pared by 7 bases and J by 9 bases, with 22 bases between. The CDR3 loop spans 15 amino acids. In DNA form, the CDR3 reads TGTGCCAGCACCAACTACGGGACAAACGGGGCTGAGCAGTTCTTC. This encodes CASTNYGTNGAEQFF.

This clone was seen a single time. The V and J genes are TRBV4-1 and TRBJ1-2; tentative D call: TRBD1 (5 bases). The germline V and J ends were trimmed by 1 base and 4 bases, with 19 bases remaining between them. The V gene's germline CDR1 is MGHRA and CDR2 YSYEKL. The CDR3 loop spans 17 amino acids. The CDR3 bases are TGCGCCAGCAGCCAAGGCGAACAGGCACAGAGCATCTATGGCTACACCTTC. Translating it yields CASSQGEQAQSIYGYTF.

The V gene is TRBV5-5, the J gene TRBJ1-5; D might be TRBD1 (6 bases). V gave up 2 bases and J gave up 1 base, with 10 bases separating them. Germline CDR1 SGHKS, CDR2 YYEKEE (reference sequence). The CDR3 runs 15 residues. This CDR3 is CASSFRQGSNQPQHF. CDR3 in DNA: TGTGCCAGCAGCTTTCGCCAGGGGAGCAATCAGCCCCAGCATTTT.

The chain has TRBV30 and TRBJ2-6, with D perhaps TRBD2 (5 bases). V gave up 3 bases and J gave up 3 bases, with 12 bases separating them. Germline CDR1 is GTSNPN and CDR2 is SVGIG (reference sequence). The CDR3 is 15 amino acids. DNA for the CDR3: TGTGCCTGGAGCCCACCGGGGTATGGGGCCAACGTCCTGACTTTC. Translated, it gives CAWSPPGYGANVLTF.

V usage is TRBV10-2 and J usage is TRBJ2-2; tentatively, D is TRBD2 (7 bases). CDR1 and CDR2 from the germline V gene are WSHSY and SAAADI. Trimming shortened V by 2 bases and J by 4 bases, and 17 bases separated the two germline ends. This CDR3 comprises 17 residues. The CDR3 coding sequence is TGCGCCAGCAGTGAGAGGTGGGGGGGCCAGAGCACCGGGGAGCTGTTTTTT. Translation: CASSERWGGQSTGELFF.

V gene TRBV3-1 (or the pseudogene TRBV3-2) combines with J gene TRBJ1-5; 8 bases are shared with TRBD1. Germline trimming cut 4 bases from V and 0 bases from J; bases unmatched to any gene: 5. Germline CDR1 LGHDT, CDR2 YNNKEL (reference sequence). The CDR3 covers 16 residues. The CDR3 is CASSPKGQDSNQPQHF. In DNA form, the CDR3 reads TGTGCCAGCAGCCCTAAGGGACAGGATAGCAATCAGCCCCAGCATTTT.

The chain recombines TRBV9 with TRBJ1-2; possibly TRBD1 for D (5 bases). Trimming shortened V by 3 bases and J by 4 bases, and 16 bases separated the two germline ends. Per germline, CDR1 SGDLS and CDR2 YYNGEE. This CDR3 has 15 amino acids. This CDR3 is CASSDVRGFGYGYTF. In DNA, the CDR3 is TGTGCCAGCAGCGACGTAAGGGGATTTGGCTATGGCTACACCTTC.

This clone was recorded only once. The V gene is TRBV6-5, the J gene TRBJ1-2, with D perhaps TRBD1 (6 bases). Trimming stripped 8 bases from V and 4 bases from J, with 14 bases between. The CDR3 consists of 13 residues. CDR1 MNHEY and CDR2 SVGAGI come from the germline V gene. CDR3 residues: CASWGGGGYGYTF. The CDR3 nucleotides read TGTGCCAGCTGGGGTGGGGGCGGCTATGGCTACACCTTC.

V is TRBV5-4 and J is TRBJ2-7; D is unclear. Germline CDR1 and CDR2: SGHNT and YYREEE (reference sequence). V lost 4 bases and J 0 bases, leaving 11 bases between the germline ends. This CDR3 has 14 residues. Written as DNA, the CDR3 is TGTGCCAGCAGCCCTGGCCCTAGCTCCTACGAGCAGTACTTC. Amino acids: CASSPGPSSYEQYF.

The chain couples TRBV30 to TRBJ1-2, with a weak D call TRBD1 (5 bases). Looked up from germline, CDR1 is GTSNPN and CDR2 is SVGIG (reference sequence). V was cut by 0 bases and J by 8 bases, with 10 bases left in between. The CDR3 has 12 residues. This chain's CDR3 is CAWSVPTGGYTF. CDR3 bases: TGTGCCTGGAGTGTACCCACAGGAGGCTACACCTTC.

The CDR3 region has the DNA TGTGCCAGCTTATCTATGAGGGCGGACAATTCACCCCTCCACTTT. Translated: CASLSMRADNSPLHF. The V and J genes are TRBV18 and TRBJ1-6; no clear D. Germline V gene lookup returns CDR1 KGHSH and CDR2 LQKENI. With 7 bases removed from V and 7 bases from J, the gap between germline ends came to 17 bases. The CDR3 extends over 15 amino acids.

The CDR3 region has the DNA TGTGCCAGCAGCTCGTTTCGGGGAAATACGCAGTATTTT. It codes for CASSSFRGNTQYF. The chain recombines TRBV5-6 with TRBJ2-3, with a possible D match to TRBD2 (5 bases). Germline CDR1 reads SGHDT; CDR2 reads YYEEEE. The CDR3 consists of 13 residues. V lost 3 bases and J lost 7, with 12 bases in between.

V gene TRBV15 combines with J gene TRBJ2-5, with TRBD1 identical over 10 bases. V was clipped by 6 bases and J by 3 bases; unmatched bases: 7. The CDR3 loop spans 15 amino acids. The germline gives CDR1 LNHNV, CDR2 YYDKDF (reference sequence). This chain's CDR3 is CATSKPGTGEETQYF. In nucleotides, the CDR3 is TGTGCCACCAGTAAACCCGGGACAGGGGAAGAGACCCAGTACTTC.

The chain carries TRBV27 and TRBJ2-5, with D maybe TRBD2 (6 bases). Trimming pared 8 bases from V and 5 bases from J, leaving 18 bases between. The CDR3 has 14 amino acids. CDR1 is MNHEY and CDR2 is SMNVEV in the germline V gene (reference sequence). The CDR3: CASGFLAAGETQYF. In DNA form, the CDR3 reads TGTGCCAGCGGATTCCTCGCGGCGGGGGAGACCCAGTACTTC.

The table lists this clone with a few counts. The junction departs from germline at one end; a sequencing error may be responsible. This chain joins TRBV5-1 and TRBJ1-1; a possible D gene is TRBD1 (6 bases). This CDR3 is built from 17 residues. CDR1 is SGHRS and CDR2 is YFSETQ in the germline V gene. CDR3 sequence (DNA): TGCGCCAGCACCTTGGGGGGCTTTCGGCAGGCCTCCGGTGAAGCTTTCTTT. Translating it yields CASTLGGFRQASGEAFF.

CDR3 sequence: CASSVGARGYTF. The CDR3 nucleotides read TGTGCCAGCAGCGTTGGGGCGAGGGGCTACACCTTC. The rearrangement joins TRBV9 to TRBJ1-2; TRBD1 might be the D (5 bases). The CDR3 is made up of 12 amino acids. The germline CDR1 and CDR2 sequences are SGDLS and YYNGEE. Trimming took off 2 bases at V and 8 bases at J, with 10 bases between the two ends.

V usage is TRBV7-9 and J usage is TRBJ2-3, with TRBD2 matching 11 bases. The CDR3 extends over 15 amino acids. The germline gives CDR1 SEHNR, CDR2 FQNEAQ (reference sequence). The V segment lost 5 bases and the J segment 3 bases; nucleotides outside the gene matches: 4. As DNA, the CDR3 is TGTGCCAGCAGCACGACTAGCGGGGAAACAGATACGCAGTATTTT. This gives the protein CASSTTSGETDTQYF.

This sequence joins TRBV6-5 and TRBJ2-3, with 7 bases aligning to TRBD1. V trimming: 2 bases; J trimming: 1 base; junction bases outside the gene matches: 3. This CDR3 comprises 15 residues. CDR1 is MNHEY, CDR2 SVGAGI, per germline. The CDR3 reads CASSYEGAGTDTQYF. The CDR3 DNA follows: TGTGCCAGCAGTTACGAGGGGGCGGGCACAGATACGCAGTATTTT.

This clone has more than one count but fewer than ten. This chain connects TRBV6-5 to TRBJ2-6; D perhaps matches TRBD1 (5 bases). V lost 4 bases and J 0 bases, leaving 7 bases between the germline ends. The V gene's germline CDR1 is MNHEY and CDR2 SVGAGI. The CDR3 length is 15 residues. The CDR3 reads CASSLQDSGANVLTF. The CDR3 DNA sequence: TGTGCCAGCAGTTTACAGGACTCTGGGGCCAACGTCCTGACTTTC.

This clone is a singleton in its sample. Other DNA sequences in the same sample also yield this CDR3. This chain joins TRBV10-3 and TRBJ1-2; 8 bases map to TRBD1. The germline V gene encodes CDR1 ENHRY and CDR2 SYGVKD. There are 14 residues in the CDR3. V dropped 0 bases and J dropped 5; count of bases not matched to a gene: 2. The CDR3 sequence: CAISESDRGYGYTF. The CDR3 coding sequence is TGTGCCATCAGTGAGTCAGACAGGGGTTATGGCTACACCTTC.

This rearrangement joins TRBV12-2 to TRBJ1-1. TRBV12-2 is annotated as a pseudogene. The CDR3 is 15 residues long. The CDR3 sequence: CASRLQRGGRTEAFF. CDR3 DNA: TGTGCAAGTCGCTTGCAGAGGGGGGGCCGCACTGAAGCTTTCTTT.

This clone was seen only once. This chain uses TRBV6-5 with TRBJ2-3, with TRBD2 matching over 8 bases. V was clipped by 2 bases and J by 6 bases; unmatched bases: 7. Per germline, CDR1 MNHEY and CDR2 SVGAGI. There are 15 residues in the CDR3. CDR3 region: CASSYRAGGPDTQYF. The CDR3 region has the DNA TGTGCCAGCAGTTACCGCGCGGGGGGTCCCGATACGCAGTATTTT.